Shown below are 14 T cell receptor beta chains from a single sample sequenced in a study of blood T cell repertoires in COVID-19 (dated by TCRdb to 2020 to 2022). Receptor amplification or capture employed the immunoSEQ multiplex PCR assay. TCRdb took over this immuneACCESS table, retaining in-frame rearrangements with V and J assigned. Such tables are incomplete; in checked studies, under half of the missing clones stem from an unresolved V gene, and the remainder is unexplained. The sample table shows about 80,000 clones, and roughly 80% are seen once. Clones ranked in the top ten supply 25% to 30% of the sample. The specimen was peripheral blood. All receptors come from a human donor in a cohort sampled during active COVID-19.

The chain joins TRBV5-1 to TRBJ1-4; tentatively, D is TRBD1 (5 bases). Per the germline V gene, CDR1 is SGHRS and CDR2 is YFSETQ. The CDR3 totals 15 residues. The germline V and J ends were trimmed by 0 bases and 5 bases, with 11 bases remaining between them. The CDR3 spells CASSLVGQANEKLFF. CDR3 bases: TGCGCCAGCAGCTTGGTCGGACAAGCGAATGAAAAACTGTTTTTT.

This chain joins TRBV18 and TRBJ2-7, with 12 bases aligning to TRBD1. V lost 4 bases and J lost 2; bases outside the gene matches: 3. The CDR3 consists of 15 residues. CDR1 and CDR2 (germline): KGHSH, LQKENI. CDR3 DNA: TGTGCCAGCTCACGCCGGGACAGGGGGCCCTACGAGCAGTACTTC. This encodes CASSRRDRGPYEQYF.

The chain employs TRBV7-3 and TRBJ2-3; D is perhaps TRBD1 (6 bases). The germline gives CDR1 SGHTA, CDR2 FQGTGA. CDR3 length: 16 residues. Trimming shortened V by 4 bases and J by 0 bases, and 14 bases separated the two germline ends. This CDR3 reads CASSSGTRGSTDTQYF. The CDR3 nucleotides are TGTGCCAGCAGCTCTGGGACAAGGGGAAGCACAGATACGCAGTATTTT.

This clone was seen once. The genes are TRBV7-2 and TRBJ2-1; 7 bases fit TRBD2. J lost 0 bases, V lost 5 bases, and 7 bases had no gene match. Per the germline V gene, CDR1 is SGHTA and CDR2 is FQGNSA. This CDR3 has 16 amino acids. CDR3 coding DNA: TGTGCCAGCAGCGACCCCGGGGGGAGCTCCTACAATGAGCAGTTCTTC. Translating it yields CASSDPGGSSYNEQFF.

The V and J genes are TRBV18 and TRBJ1-6, with a weak D call TRBD1 (6 bases). The CDR3 is made up of 13 amino acids. The V end lost 3 bases, the J end lost 10 bases, and 10 bases lay between the germline ends. Germline V gene data show CDR1 as KGHSH and CDR2 as LQKENI. CDR3 region: CASSPGARSPLHF. The CDR3 DNA reads as TGTGCCAGCTCACCGGGGGCGAGGTCACCCCTCCACTTT.

This chain uses TRBV19 with TRBJ1-5, with D hard to call. V dropped 5 bases and J dropped 0 bases, with 11 bases sitting between them. From germline, CDR1 is LNHDA and CDR2 SQIVND (reference sequence). The CDR3 has 15 residues. The CDR3 sequence: CASSLSGNSNQPQHF. In DNA form, the CDR3 reads TGTGCCAGTAGTTTGTCGGGGAATAGCAATCAGCCCCAGCATTTT.

The chain carries TRBV12-3 or TRBV12-4 and TRBJ2-1, with a tentative D call TRBD1 (5 bases). This CDR3 has 12 residues. Trimming cost V 6 bases and J 5 bases, with 8 bases left between them. The DNA of the CDR3 is TGTGCCAGCAGCTTACAGGACAATGAGCAGTTCTTC. Its protein is CASSLQDNEQFF.

This clone turned up a few times. This chain connects TRBV7-2 to TRBJ1-1; no firm D call. V shed 5 bases and J shed 4 bases, with 14 bases lying between them. This CDR3 is built from 14 residues. Germline CDR1 reads SGHTA; CDR2 reads FQGNSA. The DNA of the CDR3 is TGTGCCAGCAGCCTTGGGCAGACGAGCACTGAAGCTTTCTTT. It is translated as CASSLGQTSTEAFF. Complete variable domain (other parts from reference TRBV7-2 and TRBJ1-1): GAGVSQSPSNKVTEKGKDVELRCDPISGHTALYWYRQSLGQGLEFLIYFQGNSAPDKSGLPSDRFSAERTGGSVSTLTIQRTQQEDSAVYLCASSLGQTSTEAFFGQGTRLTVV.

This clone was observed once. The chain has TRBV19 and TRBJ2-3; D not resolved. Trimming took 3 bases from V and 2 from J, leaving 6 bases between them. From germline, CDR1 is LNHDA and CDR2 SQIVND (reference sequence). This CDR3 is 13 amino acids long. The CDR3 is CASSIEHTDTQYF. CDR3 nucleotide sequence: TGTGCCAGTAGTATCGAACACACAGATACGCAGTATTTT.

The V call is TRBV24-1, the J call TRBJ1-1; D perhaps matches TRBD1 (5 bases). The CDR3 consists of 13 residues. Trimming took 9 bases from V and 4 from J, leaving 14 bases between them. CDR1 KGHDR and CDR2 SFDVKD come from the germline V gene. CDR3 loop: CATSRAAGTEAFF. The CDR3, as DNA: TGTGCCACCTCCAGGGCGGCTGGCACTGAAGCTTTCTTT.

The V call is TRBV11-2, the J call TRBJ1-1; 9 bases line up with TRBD1. Germline loops: CDR1 SGHAT, CDR2 FQNNGV. This CDR3 contains 14 residues. Losses at the gene ends were 3 bases for V and 5 bases for J; bases not matched to a gene: 4. The CDR3 loop reads CASSFRQGVTEAFF. The CDR3 DNA follows: TGTGCCAGCAGCTTCCGACAGGGGGTTACTGAAGCTTTCTTT.

V usage is TRBV9 and J usage is TRBJ1-6; 7 bases align to TRBD1. Germline V gene lookup returns CDR1 SGDLS and CDR2 YYNGEE. V lost 0 bases, J lost 9 bases, and 3 bases stayed unmatched. The CDR3 sequence is 14 residues long. The chain's CDR3 is CASSVETGFSPLHF. CDR3 DNA: TGTGCCAGCAGCGTAGAGACAGGGTTTTCACCCCTCCACTTT.

The gene calls are TRBV7-8 and TRBJ2-7; 7 bases are a match to TRBD1. CDR3 length equals 16 residues. Looked up from germline, CDR1 is SGHVS and CDR2 is FQNEAQ. The ends lost 0 bases at V and 3 bases at J; junction bases unmatched: 8. The CDR3, as DNA: TGTGCCAGCAGCTTAGCACGACAGGGTAGTAACTACGAGCAGTACTTC. The encoded protein is CASSLARQGSNYEQYF. Based on the CDR3 plus reference TRBV7-8 and TRBJ2-7, the full variable domain is GAGVSQSPRYKVAKRGQDVALRCDPISGHVSLFWYQQALGQGPEFLTYFQNEAQLDKSGLPSDRFFAERPEGSVSTLKIQRTQQEDSAVYLCASSLARQGSNYEQYFGPGTRLTVT.

The gene calls are TRBV7-6 and TRBJ2-7, with 7 bases aligning to TRBD2. Per germline, CDR1 SGHVS and CDR2 FNYEAQ. V shed 5 bases, J shed 2 bases, and the junction held 9 bases outside the gene matches. The CDR3 is 15 amino acids. The DNA of the CDR3 is TGTGCCAGCAGCAGCGGGAACAGTCCCCCCTACGAGCAGTACTTC. This sequence encodes CASSSGNSPPYEQYF.